These T cell receptor beta chains were read from a single sample in a study of STAT3 mutations in large granular lymphocyte leukemia. The repertoire was sequenced with immunoSEQ multiplex PCR; TCRdb's copy has only in-frame clones and lacks some. The sample yields several thousand clones, around 90% seen once. The specimen was PBMCs. These receptors were obtained from a human donor with T large granular lymphocyte leukemia. Some clones in this sample may be carry-over from other donors' samples. Both conserved end residues are part of each CDR3. D genes are given only for firm matches. Only part of the rows carry a size: once, few, many, or a class if the clone is expanded.

clone size	J gene	V gene	D gene	CDR3 DNA	CDR3 protein
once	TRBJ2-5	TRBV15	NA	TGTGCCACCAGCAGACATAAAGAGACCCAGTACTTC	CATSRHKETQYF
NA	TRBJ2-5	TRBV5-1	NA	TGCGCCAGCAGCTTCACAGTTGAAGAGACCCAGTACTTC	CASSFTVEETQYF
NA	TRBJ2-6	TRBV29-1	TRBD1	TGCAGCGTGAGCCGGGACAGGGGGATCACTGGGGCCAACGTCCTGACTTTC	CSVSRDRGITGANVLTF
NA	TRBJ2-1	TRBV6-4	NA	TGTGCCAGCGGACAATCTGCCGGGGTTCAGCAGTTCTTC	CASGQSAGVQQFF
once	TRBJ1-5	TRBV7-2	TRBD1	TGTGCCAGCAGCTTAGGGACAGGTCGAGGGGGCAAAGGACAGCCCCAGCATTTT	CASSLGTGRGGKGQPQHF
NA	TRBJ2-7	TRBV7-2	NA	TGTGCCAGCAGCTTAACAGGGTACGAGCAGTACTTC	CASSLTGYEQYF
NA	TRBJ1-5	TRBV6-6	NA	TGTGCCAGCAGTTACCTTGGACAGAATCAGCCCCAGCATTTT	CASSYLGQNQPQHF
NA	TRBJ1-5	TRBV6-5	NA	TGTGCCAGCAGTTCCTCGACGGCAACTAATCAGCCCCAGCATTTT	CASSSSTATNQPQHF
NA	TRBJ2-1	TRBV15	TRBD2	TGTGCCACCAGCACCTCCCCTAGCGGGGGTCCCAGGTCTGAGCAGTTCTTC	CATSTSPSGGPRSEQFF
NA	TRBJ1-1	TRBV30	NA	TGTGCCTGGAGTGAAAGATCGTACACTGAAGCTTTCTTT	CAWSERSYTEAFF
NA	TRBJ2-1	TRBV5-1	NA	TGCGCCAGCAGTCCGGGGAATGAGCAGTTCTTC	CASSPGNEQFF
NA	TRBJ1-3	TRBV6-6	TRBD1	TGTGCCAGCAGTTGGGAGGACAGGGACTCTGGAAACACCATATATTTT	CASSWEDRDSGNTIYF
NA	TRBJ1-1	TRBV19	NA	TGTGCCAGTAGTATCACAGAGAACACTGAAGCTTTCTTT	CASSITENTEAFF
NA	TRBJ2-3	TRBV5-1	TRBD2	TGCGCCAGCACCGAAGCTAGCGGATCCACAGATACGCAGTATTTT	CASTEASGSTDTQYF
once	TRBJ1-3	TRBV2	NA	TGTGCCAGCAGTGTTGAGCTCTCTGGAAACACCATATATTTT	CASSVELSGNTIYF
NA	TRBJ1-2	TRBV5-1	NA	TGCGCCAGCAGCTCTGGACAGAACTATGGCTACACCTTC	CASSSGQNYGYTF
NA	TRBJ2-4	TRBV10-2	NA	TGCGCCAGCAGAGGAGTGTGGGACAAAAACATTCAGTACTTC	CASRGVWDKNIQYF
NA	TRBJ2-3	TRBV5-1	NA	TGCGCCAGCAGCCTAGACTTGGATACGCAGTATTTT	CASSLDLDTQYF
NA	TRBJ2-1	TRBV15	TRBD2	TGTGCCACCAGCAGAGATTCTCTAGCGGGGGGTGACAATGAGCAGTTCTTC	CATSRDSLAGGDNEQFF
NA	TRBJ1-3	TRBV29-1	NA	TGCAGCGTTGTCGGAGGGGTTTCTGGAAACACCATATATTTT	CSVVGGVSGNTIYF
NA	TRBJ2-1	TRBV5-1	TRBD1	TGCGCCAGCAGCTTGGCCTACAGGGGGCTTATCTCCTACAATGAGCAGTTCTTC	CASSLAYRGLISYNEQFF
NA	TRBJ2-5	TRBV7-2	NA	TGTGCCAGCACCCCCGGAGTGCGGGAGACCCAGTACTTC	CASTPGVRETQYF
NA	TRBJ2-2	TRBV6-5	NA	TGTGCCAGCAGTTACATCGGACTTCGAACCCCCGGGGAGCTGTTTTTT	CASSYIGLRTPGELFF
NA	TRBJ1-1	TRBV6-1	TRBD1	TGTGCCAGCAGGGACGGACAGGGTGAGGCTTTCTTT	CASRDGQGEAFF
once	TRBJ2-5	TRBV5-1	TRBD1	TGCGCCAGCAGCTTGAGGGGGCGGGCAGAGACCCAGTACTTC	CASSLRGRAETQYF
NA	TRBJ1-3	TRBV7-2	TRBD1	TGTGCCAGCAGCCCCGGGACAGGTCGCGACACCATATATTTT	CASSPGTGRDTIYF
NA	TRBJ1-2	TRBV6-5	NA	TGTGCCAGCCGGCCGGGGCGCTCCACGGGCTACACCTTC	CASRPGRSTGYTF
once	TRBJ1-5	TRBV6-5	TRBD1	TGTGCCAGCAGTTCCGGGACAGGGGGCACTCAGCCCCAGCATTTT	CASSSGTGGTQPQHF
NA	TRBJ1-1	TRBV28	NA	TGTGCCAGCAGCCCTTGGGGGGTTGGTACTGAAGCTTTCTTT	CASSPWGVGTEAFF
NA	TRBJ2-2	TRBV7-9	NA	TGTGCCAGCAGCTTATTGTCGAACACCGGGGAGCTGTTTTTT	CASSLLSNTGELFF
NA	TRBJ2-5	TRBV5-1	TRBD1	TGCGCCAGCAGCCCGGGACAGACAAGGGAGACCCAGTACTTC	CASSPGQTRETQYF
NA	TRBJ2-1	TRBV18	NA	TGTGCCAGCTCACCACCGGGCAGGAGCTCCTACAATGAGCAGTTCTTC	CASSPPGRSSYNEQFF
NA	TRBJ2-1	TRBV5-1	TRBD1	TGCGCCAGCAGCTTGGGGACAGGGCTTTACAATGAGCAGTTCTTC	CASSLGTGLYNEQFF
NA	TRBJ2-3	TRBV6-6	NA	TGTGCCAGCAGTAACCGGGCCCCGGCCCCTACGCAGTATTTT	CASSNRAPAPTQYF
NA	TRBJ2-1	TRBV5-6	TRBD2	TGTGCCAGCAGCACGGGGACTAGCGGGGGGTTAAAGCAGTTCTTC	CASSTGTSGGLKQFF
NA	TRBJ1-1	TRBV28	NA	TGTGCCGCCCCGGACAGCGGGAACACTGAAGCTTTCTTT	CAAPDSGNTEAFF
once	TRBJ2-1	TRBV19	NA	TGTGCCAGTAGTATATCTAGCCATGGGGGTGAGCAGTTCTTC	CASSISSHGGEQFF
NA	TRBJ1-1	TRBV10-2	NA	TGCGCCAGCAGTGAGCAGTTAGTTACTGAAGCTTTCTTT	CASSEQLVTEAFF
NA	TRBJ2-3	TRBV7-9	TRBD2	TGTGCCAGCAGCCTAAGAAAGCGGGGGGGTAGCACAGATACGCAGTATTTT	CASSLRKRGGSTDTQYF
NA	TRBJ2-2	TRBV2	NA	TGTGCCAGCAGTTCAAACAGGAACACCGGGGAGCTGTTTTTT	CASSSNRNTGELFF
few	TRBJ2-1	TRBV5-6	TRBD2	TGTGCCAGCAGCTTGGTTCTAGCGGACAATGAGCAGTTCTTC	CASSLVLADNEQFF
NA	TRBJ2-3	TRBV11-3	NA	TGTGCCAGCAGCTTAAGCTCGGATACGCAGTATTTT	CASSLSSDTQYF